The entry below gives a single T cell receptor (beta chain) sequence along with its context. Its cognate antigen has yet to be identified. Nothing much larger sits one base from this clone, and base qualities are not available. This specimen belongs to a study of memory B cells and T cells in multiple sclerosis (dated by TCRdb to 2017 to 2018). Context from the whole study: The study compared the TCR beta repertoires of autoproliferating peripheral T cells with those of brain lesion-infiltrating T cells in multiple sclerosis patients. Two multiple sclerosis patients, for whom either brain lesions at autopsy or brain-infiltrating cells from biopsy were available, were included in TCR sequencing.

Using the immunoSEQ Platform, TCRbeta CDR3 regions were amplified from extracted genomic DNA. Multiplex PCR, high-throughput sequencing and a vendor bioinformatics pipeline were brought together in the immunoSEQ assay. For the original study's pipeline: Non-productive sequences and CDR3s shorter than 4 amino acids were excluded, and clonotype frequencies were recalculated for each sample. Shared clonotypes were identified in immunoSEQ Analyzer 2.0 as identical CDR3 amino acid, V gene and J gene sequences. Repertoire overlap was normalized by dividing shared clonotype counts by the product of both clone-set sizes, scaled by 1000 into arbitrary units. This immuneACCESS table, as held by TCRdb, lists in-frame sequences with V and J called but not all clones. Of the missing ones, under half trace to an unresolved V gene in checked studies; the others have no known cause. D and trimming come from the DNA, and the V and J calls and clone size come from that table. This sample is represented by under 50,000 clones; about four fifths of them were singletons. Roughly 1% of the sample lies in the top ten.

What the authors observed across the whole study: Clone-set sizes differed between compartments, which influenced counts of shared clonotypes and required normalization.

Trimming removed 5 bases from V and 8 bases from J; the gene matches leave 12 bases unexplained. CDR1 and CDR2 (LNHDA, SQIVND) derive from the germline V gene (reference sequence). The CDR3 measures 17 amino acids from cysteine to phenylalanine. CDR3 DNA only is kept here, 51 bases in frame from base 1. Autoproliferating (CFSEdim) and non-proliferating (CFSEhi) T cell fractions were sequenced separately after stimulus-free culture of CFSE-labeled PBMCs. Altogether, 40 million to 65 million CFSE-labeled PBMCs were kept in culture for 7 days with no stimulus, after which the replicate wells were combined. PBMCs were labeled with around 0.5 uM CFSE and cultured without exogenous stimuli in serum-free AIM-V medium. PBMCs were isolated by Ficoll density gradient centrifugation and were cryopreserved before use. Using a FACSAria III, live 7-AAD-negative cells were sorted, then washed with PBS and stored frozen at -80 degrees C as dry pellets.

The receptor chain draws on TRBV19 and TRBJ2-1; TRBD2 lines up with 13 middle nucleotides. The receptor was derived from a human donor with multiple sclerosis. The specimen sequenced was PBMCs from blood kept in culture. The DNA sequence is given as TGTGCCAGTAGTCCGACCCCGACTAGCGGGGGGTCCCATGAGCAGTTCTTC. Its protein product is CASSPTPTSGGSHEQFF.